These 26 T cell receptor beta chains were all obtained from the same sample, sequenced in a study of cytotoxic CD8 clonotypes in ibrutinib-treated CLL. Method: immunoSEQ multiplex PCR; TCRdb's copy keeps in-frame clones and lacks some. This repertoire shows some 85,000 clones, 70% to 80% found once; its top ten account for around 23%. The sequencing here drew on PBMCs, taken after 24 months of ibrutinib treatment. The origin of the receptors is a human donor with chronic lymphocytic leukemia.

The J gene is TRBJ1-4, the V gene TRBV19, with 8 nucleotides matching TRBD1. Trimming removed 7 bases from V and 3 bases from J; junction bases left unmatched: 4. Germline V gene data show CDR1 as LNHDA and CDR2 as SQIVND (reference sequence). CDR3 length: 14 amino acids. Here the CDR3 reads CASIRTGPNEKLFF. The CDR3 DNA follows: TGTGCCAGTATTCGGACAGGGCCTAATGAAAAACTGTTTTTT.

The rearrangement joins TRBV5-1 to TRBJ2-1; 13 bases line up with TRBD2. Germline assignment: CDR1 SGHRS and CDR2 YFSETQ. CDR3 length: 15 amino acids. V lost 0 bases and J lost 15; bases outside the gene matches: 9. The CDR3 DNA follows: TGCGCCAGCAGCTTGGAAGGACTAGCGGGAGAAGTAAGGTTCTTC. This gives the protein CASSLEGLAGEVRFF.

The chain employs TRBV27 and TRBJ1-5; 8 nucleotides line up with TRBD1. V shed 2 bases, J shed 1 base, and the junction held 4 bases outside the gene matches. The CDR3 sequence is 16 residues long. Germline CDR1 MNHEY, CDR2 SMNVEV (reference sequence). The CDR3 DNA is TGTGCCAGCAGTTTAAGATACAGGGGGAGCAATCAGCCCCAGCATTTT. Its protein is CASSLRYRGSNQPQHF.

This clone was recorded at least ten times. The rearrangement joins TRBV5-1 to TRBJ2-3, with a weak D call TRBD1 (5 bases). Trimming took 2 bases from V and 0 from J, leaving 10 bases between them. The CDR3 contains 15 residues. Germline V gene sequence: CDR1 SGHRS, CDR2 YFSETQ. CDR3 protein: CASSFKGSSTDTQYF. The CDR3 bases are TGCGCCAGCAGCTTTAAGGGGTCTAGCACAGATACGCAGTATTTT.

The rearrangement joins TRBV4-1 to TRBJ1-1; 10 positions agree with TRBD1. Germline assignment: CDR1 MGHRA and CDR2 YSYEKL. V was pared by 1 base and J by 4 bases, with 3 bases of the junction left unmatched. This CDR3 contains 15 residues. This chain's CDR3 is CASSQGQGALTEAFF. The CDR3 DNA sequence: TGCGCCAGCAGCCAAGGACAGGGGGCACTCACTGAAGCTTTCTTT.

This sequence joins TRBV27 and TRBJ1-6; D remains unclear. Trimming took 8 bases from V and 10 from J, leaving 15 bases between them. The germline gives CDR1 MNHEY, CDR2 SMNVEV (reference sequence). This CDR3 is 13 amino acids long. The CDR3 DNA is TGTGCCAGCGGTAGGGCAGTAGAATCACCCCTCCACTTT. It encodes CASGRAVESPLHF.

This clone was found a few times. J is TRBJ2-7 and V is TRBV4-2, with TRBD1 as a possible D gene (6 bases). Trimming shortened V by 4 bases and J by 6 bases, and 16 bases separated the two germline ends. The CDR3 is 14 residues long. Germline lookup yields CDR1 LGHNA and CDR2 YNFKEQ. The chain's CDR3 is CASSPPGTSGEQYF. The CDR3 nucleotides are TGTGCCAGCAGCCCACCCGGGACATCGGGCGAGCAGTACTTC.

The genes are TRBV27 and TRBJ2-7; D tentatively fits TRBD1 or TRBD2 (5 bases each). CDR3 size: 16 residues. V was cut by 0 bases and J by 3 bases, with 15 bases left in between. The germline gives CDR1 MNHEY, CDR2 SMNVEV (reference sequence). CDR3 in amino acids: CASSLSLGANHYEQYF. The DNA for the CDR3 is TGTGCCAGCAGTTTATCCCTCGGGGCCAATCACTACGAGCAGTACTTC.

This chain links TRBV18 with TRBJ2-1; perhaps TRBD1 as D (5 bases). Trimming left V 3 bases short and J 7 bases short, with 7 bases between. Germline-derived CDR1 and CDR2 are KGHSH and LQKENI. The CDR3 has 12 amino acids. The CDR3 here is CASSPQGNEQFF. CDR3 DNA: TGTGCCAGCTCACCCCAGGGTAATGAGCAGTTCTTC. The whole variable domain, filled in from reference TRBV18 and TRBJ2-1, reads NAGVMQNPRHLVRRRGQEARLRCSPMKGHSHVYWYRQLPEEGLKFMVYLQKENIIDESGMPKERFSAEFPKEGPSILRIQQVVRGDSAAYFCASSPQGNEQFFGPGTRLTVL.

The chain couples TRBV6-1 to TRBJ2-1, with 10 bases that match TRBD2. The germline V gene encodes CDR1 MNHNS and CDR2 SASEGT. J lost 10 bases, V lost 2 bases, and 11 bases had no gene match. CDR3 length equals 16 residues. CDR3: CASSESRAGGPREQFF. The CDR3 DNA sequence: TGTGCCAGCAGTGAAAGTCGAGCGGGAGGGCCGCGAGAGCAGTTCTTC.

CDR3 residues: CATSSRWQDSERPKNIQYF. The CDR3 DNA is TGTGCCACCAGCTCCCGATGGCAGGACAGCGAGAGACCCAAAAACATTCAGTACTTC. The chain links TRBV15 to TRBJ2-4; D is perhaps TRBD1 (6 bases). In germline, CDR1 is LNHNV, CDR2 YYDKDF (reference sequence). V dropped 5 bases and J dropped 2 bases, with 25 bases sitting between them. The CDR3 consists of 19 residues.

The chain uses TRBV7-2 and TRBJ2-5; 11 bases line up with TRBD2. This CDR3 comprises 18 residues. The germline V gene encodes CDR1 SGHTA and CDR2 FQGNSA. V shed 5 bases and J 9 bases; nucleotides not matched to a gene: 20. The CDR3 DNA follows: TGTGCCAGCAGCCCTCCTAGCGGGGGGCTCGGGACTACTAGGGCCCAGTACTTC. Its protein product is CASSPPSGGLGTTRAQYF. Variable domain in full (rest from reference TRBV7-2 and TRBJ2-5): GAGVSQSPSNKVTEKGKDVELRCDPISGHTALYWYRQSLGQGLEFLIYFQGNSAPDKSGLPSDRFSAERTGGSVSTLTIQRTQQEDSAVYLCASSPPSGGLGTTRAQYFGPGTRLLVL.

The chain carries TRBV29-1 and TRBJ2-5, with 8 bases matching TRBD1. Unmatched junction bases numbered 5, after V lost 7 bases and J lost 4 bases. The CDR3 length is 12 residues. The V gene's germline CDR1 is SQVTM and CDR2 ANQGSEA. CDR3 nucleotide sequence: TGCAGCGCCCGACAGGGGCTAGAGACCCAGTACTTC. This encodes CSARQGLETQYF.

This chain joins TRBV6-4 and TRBJ1-1; 9 bases match TRBD1. V was pared by 6 bases and J by 6 bases, with 11 bases of the junction left unmatched. Germline assignment: CDR1 MRHNA and CDR2 SNTAGT. There are 15 residues in the CDR3. CDR3 residues: CASRKGGQGLSEAFF. The DNA for the CDR3 is TGTGCCAGCAGGAAGGGGGGACAGGGTTTGTCTGAAGCTTTCTTT.

This clone was seen a single time. The same CDR3 also results from other DNA sequences found in this sample. The V and J genes are TRBV5-1 and TRBJ2-7, with D possibly being TRBD1 (6 bases). Germline V gene data show CDR1 as SGHRS and CDR2 as YFSETQ. The ends were cut back, 5 bases at V and 0 bases at J, with 12 bases in the middle. CDR3 length equals 14 residues. The CDR3 spells CASSEQGGSYEQYF. As DNA, the CDR3 is TGCGCCAGCAGTGAACAGGGCGGCTCCTACGAGCAGTACTTC.

This chain connects TRBV7-2 to TRBJ2-7, with D possibly matching TRBD2 (6 bases). This CDR3 is built from 17 residues. Germline CDR1 SGHTA, CDR2 FQGNSA. V was pared by 4 bases and J by 3 bases, with 22 bases between. CDR3 region: CASSSRIGGGLYYEQYF. CDR3 bases: TGTGCCAGCAGCTCTCGTATTGGGGGAGGTCTTTACTACGAGCAGTACTTC.

The J gene is TRBJ1-5, the V gene TRBV27; 10 bases agree with TRBD1. CDR1 and CDR2 from the germline V gene are MNHEY and SMNVEV (reference sequence). This CDR3 is built from 17 residues. J gave up 0 bases and V 5 bases, and 7 bases lay outside the gene matches. DNA of the CDR3: TGTGCCAGCAGTGAGGGACAGGGGCCTTATAGCAATCAGCCCCAGCATTTT. Its translation is CASSEGQGPYSNQPQHF.

The chain is built from TRBV7-8 and TRBJ2-1; 10 bases are shared with TRBD2. The V segment lost 7 bases and the J segment 2 bases; nucleotides outside the gene matches: 5. Per germline, CDR1 SGHVS and CDR2 FQNEAQ. The CDR3 is 15 residues long. The CDR3, as DNA: TGTGCCAGCAACCAGCGGGAGGGCCCCTACAATGAGCAGTTCTTC. It codes for CASNQREGPYNEQFF.

The chain carries TRBV7-9 and TRBJ2-1; TRBD2 matches at 10 bases. This CDR3 contains 14 residues. The V and J ends lost 8 bases and 7 bases, in that order; junction bases with no gene match: 8. The germline V gene encodes CDR1 SEHNR and CDR2 FQNEAQ (reference sequence). CDR3 sequence reads: CASDRTSGQNEQFF. The DNA of the CDR3 is TGTGCCAGCGATCGGACTAGCGGCCAAAATGAGCAGTTCTTC.

The chain employs TRBV7-6 and TRBJ2-1; TRBD2 agrees at 9 bases. The CDR3 totals 19 residues. Germline loops: CDR1 SGHVS, CDR2 FNYEAQ. The junction had 16 bases not matched to a gene; V was cut back by 3 bases and J by 4 bases. The DNA of the CDR3 is TGTGCCAGCAGCTTCCCCGAGACCGTGACTAGCGGAAAGTACAATGAGCAGTTCTTC. Residues: CASSFPETVTSGKYNEQFF.

This clone has just one count. The CDR3 is CASSQEFSGAGELFF. The CDR3 region has the DNA TGCGCCAGCAGCCAGGAGTTTTCCGGGGCCGGGGAGCTGTTTTTT. This chain joins TRBV5-1 and TRBJ2-2; D is possibly TRBD2 (5 bases). With 4 bases removed from V and 6 bases from J, the gap between germline ends came to 16 bases. This CDR3 has 15 amino acids. Germline V gene lookup returns CDR1 SGHRS and CDR2 YFSETQ.

This sequence joins TRBV18 and TRBJ2-1; the D gene is possibly TRBD1 (6 bases). Trimming took 8 bases from V and 6 from J, leaving 14 bases between them. The CDR3 spans 13 residues. Germline V gene sequence: CDR1 KGHSH, CDR2 LQKENI. Here the CDR3 reads CASNRVEPNEQFF. The CDR3 coding sequence is TGTGCCAGCAACAGGGTCGAGCCCAATGAGCAGTTCTTC.

This clone was seen more than once but under ten times. V is TRBV28 and J is TRBJ2-7; D possibly matches TRBD1 or TRBD2 (5 bases each). There are 14 residues in the CDR3. Germline loops: CDR1 MDHEN, CDR2 SYDVKM. Trimming took off 2 bases at V and 5 bases at J, with 13 bases between the two ends. The CDR3 sequence is CASSLQPRENEQYF. In nucleotides, the CDR3 is TGTGCCAGCAGTTTACAGCCCAGGGAGAACGAGCAGTACTTC. The full variable domain, in which reference TRBV28 and TRBJ2-7 provide the parts outside the CDR3, is DVKVTQSSRYLVKRTGEKVFLECVQDMDHENMFWYRQDPGLGLRLIYFSYDVKMKEKGDIPEGYSVSREKKERFSLILESASTNQTSMYLCASSLQPRENEQYFGPGTRLTVT.

The chain joins TRBV9 to TRBJ2-1; D may be TRBD2 (5 bases). Germline values: CDR1 SGDLS, CDR2 YYNGEE. Trimming stripped 0 bases from V and 0 bases from J, with 10 bases between. The length of the CDR3 is 16 residues. For the CDR3, the DNA is TGTGCCAGCAGCGTAGCTGCGGGCAACTCCTACAATGAGCAGTTCTTC. It translates to CASSVAAGNSYNEQFF.

The V and J genes are TRBV7-6 and TRBJ2-7; D may be TRBD1 (6 bases). Germline CDR1 and CDR2: SGHVS and FNYEAQ. The ends were cut back, 5 bases at V and 4 bases at J, with 12 bases in the middle. The CDR3 length is 13 residues. The CDR3 reads CASSVSGEYEQYF. CDR3 in DNA: TGTGCCAGCAGCGTGTCAGGGGAATACGAGCAGTACTTC.

The sample holds a few counts of this clone. The chain couples TRBV19 to TRBJ2-5; D gene unclear. Looked up from germline, CDR1 is LNHDA and CDR2 is SQIVND (reference sequence). V was trimmed by 3 bases and J by 2 bases, leaving 7 bases between them. The CDR3 is 13 amino acids. This chain's CDR3 is CASSIPEQETQYF. The DNA of the CDR3 is TGTGCCAGTAGTATTCCGGAGCAAGAGACCCAGTACTTC.